Sequencing of this T cell receptor (beta chain) was carried out in a study of cytomegalovirus exposure and HLA in healthy donors. Of note for this clone: Its antigen is still unknown.

Primers for the PCR totalled 60 Vbeta and 13 Jbeta. The method was immunoSEQ multiplex PCR; TCRdb's version includes in-frame clones alone and lacks a portion of them. This table holds about 78,000 clones, around three quarters found once. Trimming cost V 4 bases and J 5 bases, with 15 bases left between them. Germline lookup yields CDR1 SGDLS and CDR2 YYNGEE. The CDR3 has 14 amino acids. Healthy individuals who donated bone marrow served as the donors. Study-level findings and limits: Accurate prediction of most subjects' HLA-A and HLA-B alleles from TCR beta sequences was reported. An apparent linkage of common viral pathogens to several of the most significant clusters emerged in a later analysis. Reports credit the classifier with highly specific, highly sensitive diagnosis of cytomegalovirus status.

Material for sequencing was PBMCs. The rearrangement uses TRBV9 and TRBJ2-5, with D maybe TRBD2 (6 bases). The TCR comes from a male donor in good health and CMV-seronegative. The CDR3 coding sequence is TGTGCCAGCAGCAACACAATGGGGAGGGAGACCCAGTACTTC. Amino acids: CASSNTMGRETQYF.